Each of the 5 T cell receptor beta chains below was sequenced from the same sample in a study of T cell responses to AZD1222 COVID-19 vaccine. Libraries were prepared by immunoSEQ multiplex PCR; TCRdb keeps only in-frame clonotypes and omits some of them. Here the sample spans 180,000 or so clones, less than 95% being singletons. The sequences come from peripheral blood, collected on day 0 of AZD1222 vaccination. The receptors derive from an adult in good health.

The V and J genes are TRBV6-4 and TRBJ2-1; 15 nucleotides agree with TRBD2. After removal of 6 bases from V and 8 bases from J, the junction contained 5 bases not matched to a gene. The germline CDR1 and CDR2 sequences are MRHNA and SNTAGT. The length of the CDR3 is 15 residues. The CDR3 nucleotides read TGTGCCAGCAGCGGGACTAGCGGGGGGAGTGATGAGCAGTTCTTC. Amino acids: CASSGTSGGSDEQFF.

This chain links TRBV19 with TRBJ1-1; D unclear. The CDR3 is made up of 10 amino acids. Germline V gene lookup returns CDR1 LNHDA and CDR2 SQIVND (reference sequence). V lost 9 bases to trimming and J lost 7 bases, with 9 bases between them. The CDR3 sequence is CASGRVEAFF. The CDR3 nucleotides read TGTGCCAGCGGACGGGTTGAAGCTTTCTTT.

The chain combines TRBV20-1 with TRBJ2-5; D unresolved. The germline V gene has CDR1 DFQATT and CDR2 SNEGSKA (reference sequence). The V gene lost 8 bases and the J gene lost 6 bases, with 4 bases spanning the gap. The CDR3 extends over 8 amino acids. In nucleotides, the CDR3 is TGCAGTCCGCAGACCCAGTACTTC. This translates into CSPQTQYF.

The chain combines TRBV10-3 with TRBJ1-2; D gene ambiguous. The CDR3 sequence is 12 residues long. V was clipped by 2 bases and J by 8 bases, with 9 bases between them. Per the germline V gene, CDR1 is ENHRY and CDR2 is SYGVKD. CDR3 DNA: TGTGCCATCAGTGAGGTTGATTGGGGCTACACCTTC. This translates into CAISEVDWGYTF.

The chain recombines TRBV19 with TRBJ1-2, with a weak D call TRBD1 (5 bases). The V and J ends lost 4 bases and 4 bases respectively, with 13 bases between them. Germline V gene sequence: CDR1 LNHDA, CDR2 SQIVND (reference sequence). The CDR3 sequence is 14 residues long. The CDR3 sequence is CASSNRDGSYGYTF. The CDR3, as DNA: TGTGCCAGTAGTAACCGGGACGGATCCTATGGCTACACCTTC.